This TCR beta chain was sequenced for a study of T-cell memory formation after mild COVID-19. Study-wide findings and caveats: SARS-CoV-2 specificity of second-wave clones peaking day 37 was unconfirmed. Clones that contracted clustered mainly in CM and EM if CD4+ and in EMRA if CD8+.

5'RACE primed at constant segments yielded TCR alpha and TCR beta cDNA libraries bearing sample barcodes and UMIs. TCRdb re-derived calls from the 5' RACE reads in MiXCR, one entry per CDR3 protein. The sample includes hundreds of thousands of distinct CDR3 sequences, less than 20% seen only once; the top ten take 20% to 25%. In the case of this clonotype: What it recognizes is unknown.

With 7 bases clipped from V and 5 bases from J, the junction kept 12 bases outside the gene matches. There are 15 residues in the CDR3. CDR1 is LNHDA, CDR2 SQIVND, per germline (reference sequence). Sequencing was performed on PBMCs or a T cell subset sorted from them (not recorded which). This clonotype originated in a man between 18 and 29 years old who had mild COVID-19 (a few samples of this study predate the infection). Cell type and time point are not known. V usage is TRBV19 and J usage is TRBJ2-3; the match to TRBD1 covers 7 bases. The CDR3: CASTPHRGFEDTQYF. In nucleotides, the CDR3 is TGTGCCAGTACCCCCCACAGGGGCTTTGAAGATACGCAGTATTTT.